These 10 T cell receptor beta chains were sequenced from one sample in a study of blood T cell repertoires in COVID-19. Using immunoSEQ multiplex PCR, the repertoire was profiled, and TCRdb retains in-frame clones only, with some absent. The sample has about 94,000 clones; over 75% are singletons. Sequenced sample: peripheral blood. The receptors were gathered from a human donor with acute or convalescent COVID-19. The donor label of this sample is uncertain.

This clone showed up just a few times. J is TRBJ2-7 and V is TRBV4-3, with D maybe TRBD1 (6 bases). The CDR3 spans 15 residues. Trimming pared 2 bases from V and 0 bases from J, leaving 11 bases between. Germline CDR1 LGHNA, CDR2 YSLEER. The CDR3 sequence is CASSQLRDTSYEQYF. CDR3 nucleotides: TGCGCCAGCAGCCAACTCCGGGACACCTCCTACGAGCAGTACTTC.

The chain's CDR3 is CAWSGTDQPQHF. CDR3 in DNA: TGTGCCTGGAGCGGGACTGATCAGCCCCAGCATTTT. The chain joins TRBV30 to TRBJ1-5; D may be TRBD1 (5 bases). Germline V gene lookup returns CDR1 GTSNPN and CDR2 SVGIG (reference sequence). The V and J ends lost 3 bases and 5 bases respectively, with 8 bases between them. This CDR3 region has 12 residues.

The CDR3 loop is CASRYVGDEQYF. The CDR3 nucleotides are TGTGCCAGCAGGTACGTCGGGGACGAGCAGTACTTC. This chain connects TRBV11-2 to TRBJ2-7; D is perhaps TRBD2 (5 bases). V shed 6 bases and J shed 5 bases, with 11 bases lying between them. The CDR3 is 12 amino acids. The germline V gene encodes CDR1 SGHAT and CDR2 FQNNGV.

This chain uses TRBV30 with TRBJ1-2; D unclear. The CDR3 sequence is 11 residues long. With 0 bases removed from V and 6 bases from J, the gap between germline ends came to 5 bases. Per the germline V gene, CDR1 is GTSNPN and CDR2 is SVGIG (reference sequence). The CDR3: CAWSVTDGYTF. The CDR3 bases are TGTGCCTGGAGTGTAACAGATGGCTACACCTTC.

CDR3 sequence (DNA): TGTGCCAGCAGCTTTGACAGGGGGGGTCACAATGAGCAGTTCTTC. Translation: CASSFDRGGHNEQFF. V usage is TRBV7-2 and J usage is TRBJ2-1, with 9 bases lining up with TRBD1. The CDR3 consists of 15 residues. Germline CDR1 is SGHTA and CDR2 is FQGNSA. The V segment lost 3 bases and the J segment 5 bases; nucleotides outside the gene matches: 5.

CDR3 residues: CASSARQGETNSPLHF. The CDR3 region has the DNA TGTGCCAGCAGTGCCCGACAGGGGGAGACCAATTCACCCCTCCACTTT. This chain connects TRBV2 to TRBJ1-6; 9 bases line up with TRBD1. In germline, CDR1 is SNHLY, CDR2 FYNNEI. The CDR3 spans 16 residues. V lost 4 bases to trimming and J lost 7 bases; unmatched junction nucleotides: 8.

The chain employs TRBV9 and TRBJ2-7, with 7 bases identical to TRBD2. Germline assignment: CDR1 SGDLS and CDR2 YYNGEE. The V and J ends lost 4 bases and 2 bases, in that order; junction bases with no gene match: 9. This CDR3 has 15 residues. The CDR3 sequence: CASSPRLATPYEQYF. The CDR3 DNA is TGTGCCAGCAGCCCCCGACTAGCCACTCCCTACGAGCAGTACTTC. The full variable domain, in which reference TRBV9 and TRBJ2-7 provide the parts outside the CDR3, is DSGVTQTPKHLITATGQRVTLRCSPRSGDLSVYWYQQSLDQGLQFLIQYYNGEERAKGNILERFSAQQFPDLHSELNLSSLELGDSALYFCASSPRLATPYEQYFGPGTRLTVT.

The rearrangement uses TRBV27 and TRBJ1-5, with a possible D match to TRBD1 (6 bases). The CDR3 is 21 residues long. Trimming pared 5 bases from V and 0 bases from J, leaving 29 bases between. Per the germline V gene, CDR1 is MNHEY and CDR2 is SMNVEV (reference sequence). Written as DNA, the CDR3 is TGTGCCAGCAGTCCCATACTAATCGCCGGGACACATAAGTATAGCAATCAGCCCCAGCATTTT. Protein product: CASSPILIAGTHKYSNQPQHF.

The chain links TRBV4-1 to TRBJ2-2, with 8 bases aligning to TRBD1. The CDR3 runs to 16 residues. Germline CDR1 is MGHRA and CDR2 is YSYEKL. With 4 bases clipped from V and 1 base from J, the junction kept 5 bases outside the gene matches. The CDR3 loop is CASSREGTGNTGELFF. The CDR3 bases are TGCGCCAGCAGCCGCGAAGGGACAGGGAACACCGGGGAGCTGTTTTTT.

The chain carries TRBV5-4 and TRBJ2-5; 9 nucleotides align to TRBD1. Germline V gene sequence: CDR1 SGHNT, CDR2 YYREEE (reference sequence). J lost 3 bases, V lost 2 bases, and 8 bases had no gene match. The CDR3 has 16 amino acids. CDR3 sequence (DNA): TGTGCCAGCAGCTTACCCGGGACAGGGAGAGAAGAGACCCAGTACTTC. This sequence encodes CASSLPGTGREETQYF.